Presented here are 28 T cell receptor beta chains from one specimen sequenced in a study of blood T cells in healthy people across ages. Through a sample-barcoded 5' primer and a J-beta primer mix, a second PCR was run for about 6 to 11 cycles. Via MiXCR, TCRdb re-called the 5' RACE reads, giving one row per CDR3 protein. The top ten hold around 3.4% of the sample, which has about 630,000 distinct CDR3 sequences, around a fifth seen once. Sequences were obtained from blood. The receptors originated from an older man in good health.

This clonotype was seen repeatedly, ten times or more. V is TRBV7-8 and J is TRBJ2-3; D gene uncertain. Trimming took 1 base from V and 4 from J, leaving 12 bases between them. CDR1 and CDR2 (germline): SGHVS, FQNEAQ. There are 15 residues in the CDR3. The CDR3: CASSLGPRLADTQYF. The CDR3 coding sequence is TGTGCCAGCAGCTTAGGCCCCCGGCTCGCAGATACGCAGTATTTT.

The sample holds a few counts of this clonotype. This sequence joins TRBV5-6 and TRBJ2-1, with D maybe TRBD2 (5 bases). V lost 5 bases, J lost 0 bases, and 15 bases lay in between. This CDR3 has 16 residues. Germline CDR1 is SGHDT and CDR2 is YYEEEE. Here the CDR3 reads CASRRRSVLSYNEQFF. The CDR3 nucleotides are TGTGCCAGCAGAAGACGTAGCGTCCTCTCCTACAATGAGCAGTTCTTC.

This sequence joins TRBV6-1 and TRBJ2-1, with 9 bases aligning to TRBD2. Germline V gene lookup returns CDR1 MNHNS and CDR2 SASEGT. The CDR3 spans 15 residues. The trim removed 6 bases at V and 7 bases at J, leaving 10 bases unmatched. The CDR3 DNA reads as TGTGCCAGCAGCGCCTTGCGGGAGGGCCTTAATGAGCAGTTCTTC. The encoded protein is CASSALREGLNEQFF.

The chain couples TRBV20-1 to TRBJ1-1; D may be TRBD1 (6 bases). Germline CDR1 is DFQATT and CDR2 is SNEGSKA (reference sequence). CDR3 length equals 13 residues. Trimming left V 5 bases short and J 1 base short, with 11 bases between. The CDR3 is CSAARGANTEAFF. The CDR3 nucleotides read TGCAGTGCTGCCCGGGGGGCGAACACTGAAGCTTTCTTT.

This clonotype turned up a few times. The V call is TRBV3-1, the J call TRBJ1-1; D ambiguous. Trimming pared 3 bases from V and 5 bases from J, leaving 10 bases between. Per germline, CDR1 LGHDT and CDR2 YNNKEL (reference sequence). The CDR3 is 13 residues long. CDR3 sequence (DNA): TGTGCCAGCAGCCATCCGGACTGGACTGAAGCTTTCTTT. It encodes CASSHPDWTEAFF.

J is TRBJ1-2 and V is TRBV2; possibly TRBD1 for D (5 bases). Germline V lookup: CDR1 SNHLY, CDR2 FYNNEI. This CDR3 is 14 amino acids long. V was clipped by 0 bases and J by 5 bases, with 10 bases between them. CDR3 DNA sequence: TGTGCCAGCAGTGAAGCGCAGGCAGGGTATGGCTACACCTTC. It translates to CASSEAQAGYGYTF. Looking up the rest from reference TRBV2 and TRBJ1-2 gives the full variable domain: EPEVTQTPSHQVTQMGQEVILRCVPISNHLYFYWYRQILGQKVEFLVSFYNNEISEKSEIFDDQFSVERPDGSNFTLKIRSTKLEDSAMYFCASSEAQAGYGYTFGSGTRLTVV.

This chain links TRBV12-3 or TRBV12-4 with TRBJ2-5; D unresolved. The last part of the DNA fits TRBJ2-1 better; the J call may be wrong. The CDR3 sequence is 15 residues long. CDR3 amino acids: CASSSSRSRVVEQFF. Here the CDR3 DNA reads TGTGCCAGCAGTTCCTCTCGGTCCCGCGTTGTTGAGCAGTTCTTC.

V usage is TRBV20-1 and J usage is TRBJ2-5; possibly TRBD1 for D (6 bases). Deletions cut 4 bases from V and 7 bases from J, with 13 bases between. The CDR3 is 12 amino acids. Germline-derived CDR1 and CDR2 are DFQATT and SNEGSKA (reference sequence). The CDR3 protein is CSATPRGGTQYF. For the CDR3, the DNA is TGCAGTGCTACGCCCAGGGGTGGGACCCAGTACTTC.

V is TRBV6-1 and J is TRBJ1-2; no firm D call. Germline loops: CDR1 MNHNS, CDR2 SASEGT. V lost 10 bases and J lost 4, with 4 bases in between. The CDR3 runs 9 residues. Here the CDR3 reads CATLYGYTF. The CDR3 DNA reads as TGTGCCACCCTCTATGGCTACACCTTC.

This clonotype was detected only a few times. One base away lies a much larger clone, so this may be a sequencing read error. The V and J genes are TRBV20-1 and TRBJ2-5, with unresolved D. CDR3 length: 13 residues. Germline V CDR1 and CDR2: DFQATT, SNEGSKA (reference sequence). In DNA, the CDR3 is TGCAGTGTCGCCTCGACTCTTCGAGAGGCCCAGTACTTC. Translated, it gives CSVASTLREAQYF.

As concerns this clonotype: An end of the junction differs from the germline gene, which may be a read error. This rearrangement joins TRBV9 to TRBJ2-7; D is possibly TRBD1 or TRBD2 (5 bases each). Looked up from germline, CDR1 is SGDLS and CDR2 is YYNGEE. The CDR3 covers 16 residues. The CDR3, as DNA: TGTGCCAACAGCCTTTGGGGGTCGGCTAGCTCCTACGAGCAGTACTTC. This sequence encodes CANSLWGSASSYEQYF.

The chain carries TRBV5-1 and TRBJ2-4, with a tentative D call TRBD1 (5 bases). Germline CDR1 reads SGHRS; CDR2 reads YFSETQ. This CDR3 region has 14 residues. V lost 0 bases and J lost 4, with 8 bases in between. This chain's CDR3 is CASSLDRIKNIQYF. The CDR3 DNA is TGCGCCAGCAGCTTGGACAGGATTAAAAACATTCAGTACTTC.

As concerns this clonotype: The junction differs from germline at one of its ends, possibly a read error. This chain uses TRBV7-2 with TRBJ2-5; tentatively, D is TRBD2 (6 bases). Per the germline V gene, CDR1 is SGHTA and CDR2 is FQGNSA. This CDR3 contains 18 residues. The CDR3 DNA reads as TGTGCCAACAGCTTAGCCATGGGGTCCAGGAGGGCCGAAGAGACCCAGTACTTC. As protein: CANSLAMGSRRAEETQYF.

The chain joins TRBV6-5 to TRBJ2-7, with a possible D match to TRBD1 (6 bases). Trimming removed 5 bases from V and 9 bases from J, with 11 bases in between. Per the germline V gene, CDR1 is MNHEY and CDR2 is SVGAGI. This CDR3 region has 11 residues. Here the CDR3 reads CASSQGLGQYF. The DNA of the CDR3 is TGTGCCAGCAGTCAGGGGTTAGGGCAGTACTTC.

The chain couples TRBV3-1 to TRBJ2-3; D ambiguous. This CDR3 comprises 15 residues. Trimming took off 4 bases at V and 2 bases at J, with 13 bases between the two ends. Looked up from germline, CDR1 is LGHDT and CDR2 is YNNKEL (reference sequence). For the CDR3, the DNA is TGTGCCAGCAGCCGACAAAGTACGGCCACAGATACGCAGTATTTT. This sequence encodes CASSRQSTATDTQYF.

The gene calls are TRBV4-1 and TRBJ2-5; D is uncertain. V dropped 5 bases and J dropped 3 bases, with 7 bases sitting between them. The CDR3 consists of 12 residues. Germline CDR1 MGHRA, CDR2 YSYEKL. In DNA form, the CDR3 reads TGCGCCAGCAGCGCCGTTGAAGAGACCCAGTACTTC. This translates into CASSAVEETQYF.

This clonotype was observed many times. This chain joins TRBV4-3 and TRBJ2-4, with D tentatively TRBD2 (5 bases). Trimming removed 0 bases at V and 8 bases at J, with 8 bases between. The CDR3 covers 13 residues. Germline values: CDR1 LGHNA, CDR2 YSLEER. CDR3 in amino acids: CASSQEDWDIQYF. CDR3 sequence (DNA): TGCGCCAGCAGCCAAGAGGACTGGGACATTCAGTACTTC.

This clonotype was detected only a few times. The chain is built from TRBV3-1 and TRBJ2-7; perhaps TRBD1 as D (5 bases). The germline V gene encodes CDR1 LGHDT and CDR2 YNNKEL (reference sequence). The CDR3 length is 12 residues. V was pared by 1 base and J by 6 bases, with 7 bases between. CDR3 sequence reads: CASSQATAEQYF. The CDR3, as DNA: TGTGCCAGCAGCCAAGCGACAGCCGAGCAGTACTTC.

The chain employs TRBV6-1 and TRBJ1-4, with 8 bases lining up with TRBD1. Germline V gives CDR1 MNHNS, CDR2 SASEGT. The CDR3 runs to 16 residues. The V and J ends lost 6 bases and 2 bases, in that order; junction bases with no gene match: 8. The CDR3, as DNA: TGTGCCAGCAGGAGACAGGGGAGTGGGACTAATGAAAAACTGTTTTTT. Amino acid sequence: CASRRQGSGTNEKLFF.

This clonotype showed up just a few times. The V and J genes are TRBV29-1 and TRBJ2-1; D might be TRBD1 (5 bases). Germline V gene lookup returns CDR1 SQVTM and CDR2 ANQGSEA. V lost 6 bases, J lost 2 bases, and 17 bases lay in between. The CDR3 length is 15 residues. The CDR3 DNA reads TGCAGCGTGCTAAGGGCCGACAGCCCCTACAATGAGCAGTTCTTC. Its translation is CSVLRADSPYNEQFF.

CDR3 residues: CASMSTGFGQPQHF. The CDR3 DNA sequence: TGTGCCAGCATGTCAACAGGGTTTGGTCAGCCCCAGCATTTT. This chain links TRBV27 with TRBJ1-5, with D maybe TRBD1 (6 bases). V was trimmed by 7 bases and J by 6 bases, leaving 16 bases between them. CDR1 is MNHEY and CDR2 is SMNVEV in the germline V gene (reference sequence). The CDR3 totals 14 residues.

This clonotype occurred a few times. CDR3 in DNA: TGTGCCAGCGGATCCGGGACAGGGGGCGGGCGAGCTTTCTTT. Encoded protein: CASGSGTGGGRAFF. The rearrangement joins TRBV6-1 to TRBJ1-1, with 12 bases matching TRBD1. In germline, CDR1 is MNHNS, CDR2 SASEGT. The CDR3 consists of 14 residues. V lost 8 bases to trimming and J lost 10 bases; unmatched junction nucleotides: 11.

The chain combines TRBV6-5 with TRBJ2-3; 8 nucleotides match TRBD1. Per the germline V gene, CDR1 is MNHEY and CDR2 is SVGAGI. The CDR3 is made up of 16 amino acids. V shed 2 bases, J shed 2 bases, and the junction held 6 bases outside the gene matches. CDR3 residues: CASSYTGTGSTDTQYF. DNA of the CDR3: TGTGCCAGCAGTTACACCGGGACAGGTTCCACAGATACGCAGTATTTT.

The rearrangement uses TRBV6-5 and TRBJ2-5, with TRBD1 identical over 8 bases. V lost 7 bases, J lost 4 bases, and 8 bases stayed unmatched. This CDR3 comprises 14 residues. Germline assignment: CDR1 MNHEY and CDR2 SVGAGI. The CDR3 bases are TGTGCCAGCAACCGTGGACAGGGCAGAGAGACCCAGTACTTC. This encodes CASNRGQGRETQYF.

The chain carries TRBV5-1 and TRBJ2-3; the match to TRBD2 covers 8 bases. The V segment lost 1 base and the J segment 2 bases; nucleotides outside the gene matches: 6. Germline CDR1 and CDR2: SGHRS and YFSETQ. The CDR3 covers 16 residues. CDR3 nucleotides: TGCGCCAGCAGCTTGAGTGTAGCGGGGTACACAGATACGCAGTATTTT. It codes for CASSLSVAGYTDTQYF.

This CDR3 reads CASYEFRGGTEAFF. DNA of the CDR3: TGCGCCAGCTATGAATTTCGGGGGGGGACTGAAGCTTTCTTT. This chain connects TRBV10-2 to TRBJ1-1; D possibly corresponds to TRBD1 (5 bases). In germline, CDR1 is WSHSY, CDR2 SAAADI. The length of the CDR3 is 14 residues. The germline V and J ends were trimmed by 8 bases and 5 bases, with 18 bases remaining between them.

The rearrangement uses TRBV5-1 and TRBJ1-4, with TRBD1 matching 10 bases. Losses at the gene ends were 4 bases for V and 3 bases for J; bases not matched to a gene: 6. The CDR3 has 16 amino acids. Germline values: CDR1 SGHRS, CDR2 YFSETQ. CDR3 region: CASSPRQGAANEKLFF. CDR3 DNA sequence: TGCGCCAGCAGCCCGAGACAGGGGGCGGCTAATGAAAAACTGTTTTTT.

This clonotype occurred a few times. The chain uses TRBV28 and TRBJ2-3, with TRBD1 identical over 10 bases. The junction had 16 bases not matched to a gene; V was cut back by 6 bases and J by 4 bases. The CDR3 extends over 18 amino acids. Germline values: CDR1 MDHEN, CDR2 SYDVKM. The CDR3 DNA follows: TGTGCCAGCAGCGATCCCGGACAGGGGGGTTTTTTGCCAGATACGCAGTATTTT. This codes for CASSDPGQGGFLPDTQYF.